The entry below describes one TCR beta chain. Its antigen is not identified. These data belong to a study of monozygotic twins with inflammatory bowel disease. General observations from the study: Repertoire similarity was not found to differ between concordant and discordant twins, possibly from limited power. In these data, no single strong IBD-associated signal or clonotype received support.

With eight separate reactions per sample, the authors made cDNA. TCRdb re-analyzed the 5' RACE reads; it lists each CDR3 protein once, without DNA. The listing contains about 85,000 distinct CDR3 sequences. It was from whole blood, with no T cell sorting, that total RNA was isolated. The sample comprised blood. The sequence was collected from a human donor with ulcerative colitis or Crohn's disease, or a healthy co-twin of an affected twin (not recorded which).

CDR3 sequence: CASNGRGNTEAFF. J is TRBJ1-1 and V is TRBV19; with no DNA, the TCRdb D assignment of TRBD1 cannot be verified. CDR3 length: 13 amino acids. The germline V gene encodes CDR1 LNHDA and CDR2 SQIVND (reference sequence).